The rows below give T cell receptor beta chains drawn from one sample of a study of cytotoxic CD8 clonotypes in ibrutinib-treated CLL. Profiled with immunoSEQ multiplex PCR; TCRdb holds only in-frame clones, not every one. Of some 150,000 clones listed, 70% to 80% were seen once; the top ten hold around 30%. Here the sequenced sample was PBMCs, taken after 12 months of ibrutinib treatment. The source of these receptors is a human donor with chronic lymphocytic leukemia. Each CDR3 is given without its conserved first and last residue. Each record gives: J gene, V gene, CDR3 protein.

TRBJ1-5 TRBV19 ASKDRASPSNQPQH
TRBJ1-2 TRBV28 ASSLSPDGNYGYT
TRBJ2-5 TRBV7-6 ASSVWASGGQETQY
TRBJ1-1 TRBV7-9 ASSSKNRGTEAF
TRBJ2-2 TRBV9 ASSQTGGNTGELF
TRBJ1-1 TRBV19 ASSIVNLGTEAF
TRBJ2-1 TRBV19 ASSIGPGHGGPYNEQF
TRBJ2-7 TRBV16 ASSQYAGIYEQY
TRBJ2-2 TRBV5-8 ASSFKPNTGELF
TRBJ2-5 TRBV6-5 ASSELAGDRETQY
TRBJ2-1 TRBV27 ASTTTGTSGGYSYNEQF
TRBJ1-2 TRBV9 ASSVRAQGGYT
TRBJ2-3 TRBV28 ASSFGQSGTDTQY
TRBJ1-5 TRBV4-1 ASSQDPRRGQGPWQPQH
TRBJ2-7 TRBV5-1 ASSSSSYEQY
TRBJ1-5 TRBV6-6 ASSPTGDSNQPQH
TRBJ2-7 TRBV6-5 ASSYSQGVPYEQY
TRBJ2-7 TRBV6-5 ASSWDRTNEQY
TRBJ2-1 TRBV29-1 SVIQMTSGSNEQF
TRBJ2-2 TRBV28 AYATSGGVGTGELF
TRBJ2-7 TRBV29-1 SVRSPILAQQY
TRBJ2-7 TRBV28 ASSLGVSEQY
TRBJ2-1 TRBV14 ASSQESSGRAYQNDEQF
TRBJ2-1 TRBV11-3 ASSLVSSGRYNEQF
TRBJ2-2 TRBV4-1 ASSQAQYTGELF
TRBJ2-1 TRBV28 ASSLAGLATNEQF
TRBJ1-2 TRBV5-6 ASSADRGGWGYT
TRBJ1-5 TRBV19 ASSPPLGSSNQPQH
TRBJ2-1 TRBV11-2 ASSLSWDEQF
TRBJ2-1 TRBV6-1 ASSERTSGNNEQF
TRBJ1-2 TRBV6-5 ASSYSAPVGLYT
TRBJ2-5 TRBV28 ASSLYREETQY